What follows describes a single TCR beta chain. As the sequencing template, cDNA was produced by extracting RNA and reverse transcribing it. Data came from immunoSEQ multiplex PCR; TCRdb stores just in-frame clones and leaves some out. The data contain some 110,000 clones, around two fifths of them seen just once; the ten biggest clones take up roughly 3.2%. The data derive from a study of CD8+ T cells in alopecia areata. Study-level background: Dosing spanned 6 to 18 months on tofacitinib, then 6 months off drug.

As part of sample collection, lesional scalp punch biopsies and peripheral blood were taken from alopecia areata patients. The V segment lost 4 bases and the J segment 6 bases; nucleotides outside the gene matches: 7. There are 14 residues in the CDR3. Germline V gene data show CDR1 as KGHSY and CDR2 as FQNENV. The clonotype originates from a human donor with alopecia areata. Sequenced: CD4+ T cells sorted from blood. V usage is TRBV16 and J usage is TRBJ2-7; 9 nucleotides align to TRBD2. The CDR3 here is CASSPQGSGSEQYF. CDR3 coding DNA: TGTGCCAGCAGCCCACAGGGTAGCGGGAGCGAGCAGTACTTC.